Shown below are 11 T cell receptor beta chains from a single sample sequenced in a study of T cells in localized non-small cell lung cancer. Profiling relied on immunoSEQ multiplex PCR, and the TCRdb table lists in-frame clones only, not all of them. The profile shows 30,000 to 45,000 clones, approximately 90% of them singletons. The sequenced sample was peripheral blood, obtained before any cancer treatment. The receptors derive from a woman aged 40-70 years with stage I lung adenocarcinoma.

The rearrangement joins TRBV4-1 to TRBJ1-2; a weak D match, TRBD1 (6 bases). CDR1 and CDR2 (germline): MGHRA, YSYEKL. The CDR3 is 17 amino acids. Trimming shortened V by 0 bases and J by 1 base, and 15 bases separated the two germline ends. CDR3 nucleotides: TGCGCCAGCAGCCAAGATAAGGGGGGCACCCTTAACTATGGCTACACCTTC. It is translated as CASSQDKGGTLNYGYTF.

The chain carries TRBV10-1 and TRBJ2-1, with TRBD2 identical over 8 bases. Germline CDR1 reads WNHNN; CDR2 reads SYGVQD (reference sequence). This CDR3 is 18 amino acids long. J was trimmed by 4 bases and V by 2 bases; bases with no gene match: 13. The CDR3 reads CASSEEGIRGGRYNEQFF. The CDR3 DNA is TGCGCCAGCAGTGAGGAGGGGATACGGGGGGGCCGTTACAATGAGCAGTTCTTC.

This clone was seen just once. J is TRBJ2-1 and V is TRBV6-5, with 9 bases lining up with TRBD2. V was pared by 5 bases and J by 6 bases, with 5 bases of the junction left unmatched. The CDR3 is 14 amino acids. Germline values: CDR1 MNHEY, CDR2 SVGAGI. The CDR3 region has the DNA TGTGCCAGCAGTCCGACGACTAGCGGCAATGAGCAGTTCTTC. It specifies CASSPTTSGNEQFF.

The count of this clone is one. This chain connects TRBV28 to TRBJ1-4; 7 bases are a match to TRBD1. The CDR3 runs 11 residues. V lost 7 bases and J lost 11; bases outside the gene matches: 4. Per the germline V gene, CDR1 is MDHEN and CDR2 is SYDVKM. This CDR3 reads CASTRQGKLFF. In DNA form, the CDR3 reads TGTGCCAGCACCCGACAGGGTAAACTGTTTTTT.

This clone was counted only a few times. The chain has TRBV29-1 and TRBJ1-1, with no clear D. CDR3 size: 13 residues. The germline V gene has CDR1 SQVTM and CDR2 ANQGSEA. The V and J ends lost 6 bases and 0 bases respectively, with 11 bases between them. The CDR3 here is CSVAARMNTEAFF. CDR3 nucleotides: TGCAGCGTGGCCGCCAGGATGAACACTGAAGCTTTCTTT.

This clone was found once. As DNA, the CDR3 is TGTGCCAGCAGTAATCAGGGCCTGGGAGGAAACACCATATATTTT. Translated: CASSNQGLGGNTIYF. The chain has TRBV28 and TRBJ1-3, with TRBD1 as a possible D gene (5 bases). CDR3 size: 15 residues. Germline CDR1 is MDHEN and CDR2 is SYDVKM. V was pared by 5 bases and J by 4 bases, with 15 bases between.

The V call is TRBV29-1, the J call TRBJ1-2, with a weak D call TRBD1 (5 bases). The CDR3 spans 13 residues. Germline CDR1 and CDR2: SQVTM and ANQGSEA. Trimming cost V 7 bases and J 4 bases, with 16 bases left between them. DNA of the CDR3: TGCAGCGGAGGGTCGGGGCCCCTCTATGGCTACACCTTC. Its translation: CSGGSGPLYGYTF.

The genes are TRBV2 and TRBJ2-3, with D possibly matching TRBD2 (5 bases). Per the germline V gene, CDR1 is SNHLY and CDR2 is FYNNEI. The CDR3 loop spans 13 amino acids. Trimming stripped 3 bases from V and 5 bases from J, with 9 bases between. The DNA of the CDR3 is TGTGCCAGCAGTGACGGTGGAGGAGATACGCAGTATTTT. This encodes CASSDGGGDTQYF.

This chain connects TRBV6-5 to TRBJ1-2; possible D gene TRBD1, 6 bases. The CDR3 runs 12 residues. V lost 5 bases to trimming and J lost 4 bases, with 8 bases between them. Germline CDR1 and CDR2: MNHEY and SVGAGI. Here the CDR3 reads CASSIRGYGYTF. The DNA for the CDR3 is TGTGCCAGCAGTATCAGGGGCTATGGCTACACCTTC.

V gene TRBV9 combines with J gene TRBJ2-2, with D tentatively TRBD2 (6 bases). Germline CDR1 is SGDLS and CDR2 is YYNGEE. This CDR3 has 15 amino acids. V was cut by 0 bases and J by 7 bases, with 13 bases left in between. For the CDR3, the DNA is TGTGCCAGCAGCGTAGTGGGGGGAGAGGTCGGGGAGCTGTTTTTT. Protein product: CASSVVGGEVGELFF.

The chain has TRBV5-1 and TRBJ1-6; weak D call: TRBD1 (5 bases). The CDR3 runs 18 residues. Germline CDR1 and CDR2: SGHRS and YFSETQ. The V end was cut by 0 bases, the J end by 0 bases, with 13 bases between. CDR3 in amino acids: CASSLESGGSSYNSPLHF. CDR3 bases: TGCGCCAGCAGCTTGGAATCGGGGGGTAGCTCCTATAATTCACCCCTCCACTTT.